Reported below is one T cell receptor (beta chain). No antigen is known for it. No quality values exist for individual bases; no much larger clone is one base distant. The data belong to a study of PD-L1 blockade in urothelial cancer (dated by TCRdb to about 2017). The study in broad terms: Every patient began therapy in 2014 and was given atezolizumab 1,200 mg intravenously every 3 weeks. About 90% of the 29 patients were males with bladder-origin urothelial cancer, and about two thirds of the roughly 30 reported a prior smoking history. An ECOG performance status of 0 or 1 was recorded for the patients, and 0 to 3 prior chemotherapy regimens had been received by the patients. Blood samples were analyzed at 3 weeks after treatment start (second dose) and at 6 weeks after treatment start. Blood samples yielded a median of around 150,000 T cells and 65,000 to 95,000 unique TCRs, with median clonality 0.080. An exploratory multi-omic analysis was conducted of the somatic, immune and clinical correlates of response to PD-L1 blockade with atezolizumab in urothelial cancer. TCR sequencing covered pretreatment tumor samples and matched, serially collected peripheral blood taken before and after atezolizumab treatment. Progression-free survival longer than 6 months counted as durable clinical benefit, and TCR features were additionally tested against both progression-free and overall survival. In the same patients who had TCR sequencing, pretreatment tumors also underwent whole exome sequencing and RNA sequencing. Durable clinical benefit was achieved by nine patients but not by the remaining 20. Pretreatment blood TCR-seq was available for twenty-nine patients, at least one posttreatment blood collection was obtained for some 25 patients, and tumor TCR-seq was available for some 25 patients.

Synthetic TCR analog templates were spiked into each PCR to estimate absolute template abundance from read counts. The immunoSEQ assay was used to amplify TCRbeta CDR3 regions from genomic DNA with bias-controlled V and J gene primers. Rearranged TCRbeta segments were sequenced at approximately 20X coverage. The source study handled its data this way. Sequencing errors were corrected by clustering and CDR3s were annotated against IMGT to assign V, D and J genes. Downstream analyses used only productive TCRbeta rearrangements, leaving out any out-of-frame or stop-codon sequences. To compute clonality, Shannon entropy was normalized by the log of the number of unique productive sequences and then subtracted from one. Fisher's exact test with Benjamini-Hochberg correction, at a threshold of adjusted p below 0.01, was used to find clones that differed between time points or between blood and tumor. Imported from immuneACCESS, the table was reduced by TCRdb to in-frame sequences with V and J called. These copies leave out some clones; in studies compared against another copy, an unresolved V gene accounts for under half, and the cause of the remainder is not known. V and J calls and clone size follow that table, whereas D and trimming were derived from the DNA. The sample has roughly 44,000 clones on record, roughly 86% of them singletons. The ten largest clones capture 3.2% of the sample.

The investigation overall reported the following: Improved progression-free and overall survival was associated with having pretreatment peripheral blood TCR clonality below the median. Patients with durable benefit showed greater expansion of tumor-associated TCR clones in peripheral blood 3 weeks after starting treatment (n of about 22, p = 0.022). Small sample size (n ≈ 29) and many exploratory analyses mean the results are intended to be hypothesis-generating.

The cohort included under 35 patients with locally advanced or metastatic urothelial carcinoma who were treated at Memorial Sloan Kettering on a trial protocol. Peripheral blood mononuclear cells were collected from each patient pretreatment and during treatment, giving between 1 and 8 total time points per patient. The Qiagen DNeasy Blood extraction kit was used to purify genomic DNA from total PBMCs and tumor samples. PBMCs were collected pretreatment and during treatment, and were isolated and stored as previously described. The clonotype originates from an older man with urothelial cancer. Material: PBMCs, obtained around atezolizumab (anti-PD-L1) treatment.

The CDR3 sequence is CASRLLVNTGELFF. The nucleotide sequence is TGTGCCAGCAGACTACTAGTGAACACCGGGGAGCTGTTTTTT. Here the chain combines TRBV6-6 and TRBJ2-2; matching of 5 bases hints at TRBD2 as the D gene. V is clipped by 6 bases and J by 1 base, and the sequence between their germline boundaries is 9 bases long. CDR1 and CDR2, looked up from the germline V gene (reference sequence), are MNHNY and SVGAGI. The CDR3 runs 14 amino acids, cysteine and phenylalanine included. Only CDR3 DNA is held: 42 bases, read in frame from base 1.